These T cell receptor beta chains were read from a single sample in a study of CD8+CD57+ T cells in acquired aplastic anemia. MiXCR was run by TCRdb on the reads, yielding one entry per CDR3 protein. Here the sample spans over 150,000 distinct CDR3 sequences, 45% to 60% being singletons. The sequenced sample was sorted CD4+, CD8+, or CD8+CD57+ T cells (not recorded which) from PBMCs. These receptors all stem from a human donor with aplastic anemia. CDR3s include the opening cysteine and the closing phenylalanine or tryptophan. Each record gives: CDR3 length, V gene, clone size, D gene, J gene, CDR3 protein, CDR3 DNA. The D gene is left open where the match is weak. Rows give clone size only sometimes, using once, few, many, or a class for an expanded clone.

9	TRBV29-1	-	-	TRBJ2-7	CSLAGQGYF	TGCAGCTTAGCGGGACAGGGATACTTC
15	TRBV5-4	-	-	TRBJ1-6	CASSSYRDSTSPLHF	TGTGCCAGCAGCTCCTACAGGGACTCGACGTCACCCCTCCACTTT
15	TRBV7-9	-	TRBD1	TRBJ1-1	CASSPLEGGGTEAFF	TGTGCCAGCAGCCCTCTAGAAGGGGGCGGCACTGAAGCTTTCTTT
14	TRBV2	-	-	TRBJ2-3	CARGPEYLTDTQYF	TGTGCCAGAGGTCCGGAGTATCTCACAGATACGCAGTATTTT
16	TRBV6-1	many	TRBD1	TRBJ1-5	CASSGHQRRGDQPQHF	TGTGCCAGCAGTGGACACCAGCGCAGGGGGGATCAGCCCCAGCATTTT
18	TRBV12-3/TRBV12-4	-	TRBD2	TRBJ2-3	CASSFPGLAGGYTDTQYF	TGTGCCAGCAGTTTCCCCGGACTAGCGGGGGGGTACACAGATACGCAGTATTTT
13	TRBV15	-	-	TRBJ2-5	CATSRGGRETQYF	TGTGCCACCAGCAGAGGCGGGCGGGAGACCCAGTACTTC
15	TRBV7-9	-	-	TRBJ1-4	CASVSRKTDNEKLFF	TGTGCCAGCGTCAGTCGTAAGACGGATAATGAAAAACTGTTTTTT
15	TRBV2	-	-	TRBJ1-6	CASGEMVRGSSPLHF	TGTGCCAGCGGTGAAATGGTGAGGGGGAGTTCACCCCTCCACTTT
17	TRBV5-4	many	-	TRBJ2-6	CASSLSIAASGANVLTF	TGTGCCAGCAGCTTGTCAATCGCAGCCTCTGGGGCCAACGTCCTGACTTTC
12	TRBV5-1	-	-	TRBJ1-3	CASRTSGNTIYF	TGCGCCAGCAGGACCTCTGGAAACACCATATATTTT
15	TRBV4-2	many	-	TRBJ2-3	CASSLGGQGTDTQYF	TGTGCCAGCAGCCTGGGGGGGCAGGGCACAGATACGCAGTATTTT
15	TRBV19	-	-	TRBJ1-1	CASSILETGNSEAFF	TGTGCCAGTAGTATTTTGGAAACAGGGAATTCTGAAGCTTTCTTT
14	TRBV24-1	-	-	TRBJ2-1	CATSDPPGVREQFF	TGTGCCACCAGTGATCCTCCCGGGGTTCGGGAGCAGTTCTTC
16	TRBV7-2	many	TRBD2	TRBJ2-5	CASSFHSGGAGETQYF	TGTGCCAGCAGCTTCCATAGCGGGGGGGCGGGGGAGACCCAGTACTTC
12	TRBV20-1	many	-	TRBJ1-1	CSATDRHTEAFF	TGCAGTGCTACGGACAGACACACTGAAGCTTTCTTT
15	TRBV15	few	TRBD1	TRBJ2-1	CATSSVGTGLNEQFF	TGTGCCACCAGCAGTGTCGGGACAGGGCTTAATGAGCAGTTCTTC
15	TRBV4-1	many	-	TRBJ1-6	CASSQDPSGLSPLHF	TGCGCCAGCAGCCAAGATCCGTCAGGTCTTTCACCCCTCCACTTT
14	TRBV19	-	-	TRBJ1-2	CASSQTRSPYGYTF	TGTGCCAGTAGTCAGACACGGTCTCCTTATGGCTACACCTTC
13	TRBV24-1	few	-	TRBJ2-5	CATSGSFQETQYF	TGTGCCACCAGTGGTTCCTTCCAAGAGACCCAGTACTTC
17	TRBV11-2	many	TRBD1	TRBJ2-7	CASSLKVSGTGSYEQYF	TGTGCCAGCAGCTTAAAAGTATCGGGGACAGGGTCCTACGAGCAGTACTTC
16	TRBV7-2	-	-	TRBJ1-6	CASSLSKGSYNSPLHF	TGTGCCAGCAGCTTATCGAAAGGGTCGTATAATTCACCCCTCCACTTT
15	TRBV20-1	-	TRBD2	TRBJ2-3	CSASLSGRSTDTQYF	TGCAGTGCTAGTCTTAGCGGGAGGAGCACAGATACGCAGTATTTT